This T cell receptor beta chain was retrieved from a study of blood T cell repertoires in COVID-19. The CDR3 loop spans 18 amino acids. Trimming took 3 bases from V and 0 from J; bases not matched to a gene: 10. CDR1 is KGHSH, CDR2 LQKENI, per germline. The data were produced by immunoSEQ multiplex PCR, yet TCRdb's version contains in-frame clones alone and is incomplete. This table has approximately 38,000 clones, about 90% appearing once. J is TRBJ2-3 and V is TRBV18, with 9 bases lining up with TRBD2. This receptor was identified in a woman aged 70 to 79 with active COVID-19. Sequenced input: peripheral blood. CDR3 DNA: TGTGCCAGCTCACCGAAGGCCGGCGGGGGGGCGAGCACAGATACGCAGTATTTT. Translated: CASSPKAGGGASTDTQYF.